A single sample is the source of the 21 T cell receptor beta chains below, sequenced in a study of Tregs in tolerant kidney transplant recipients. Profiled with immunoSEQ multiplex PCR; TCRdb holds only in-frame clones, not every one. Recorded for this sample: about 48,000 clones. The source material was CD4+ T cells from blood, sampled before the transplant. The receptors originated from a human donor who received a combined kidney and bone marrow transplant.

Partial CDR3 DNA: TGCAGTGCTAGAGATAGGCGGTCAAACACTGAA. As protein: CSARDRRSNTE. The whole CDR3 sequence is CSARDRRSNTEAFF. The chain uses TRBV20-1 and TRBJ1-1; D is unresolved. Read sequence stops 3 residues before the CDR3 end, and the germline J gene provides the missing end. Germline V lookup: CDR1 DFQATT, CDR2 SNEGSKA (reference sequence). The V and J ends lost 0 bases and 2 bases respectively, with 10 bases between them. The CDR3 has 14 residues.

Turning to this clone: The read terminates 3 residues before the CDR3 end, so the remaining end is supplied by the germline J gene. The chain recombines TRBV20-1 with TRBJ1-1, with 7 bases that match TRBD1. CDR3 length: 15 residues. The V and J ends lost 1 base and 3 bases, in that order; junction bases with no gene match: 8. Germline V CDR1 and CDR2: DFQATT, SNEGSKA (reference sequence). Incomplete CDR3 DNA: TGCAGTGCTAGAGCCCCTGACAGGGCGGACACTGAA. Its translation is CSARAPDRADTE. In full, the CDR3 is CSARAPDRADTEAFF.

Remarks on this clone: The DNA ends 3 residues before the CDR3 does, and the rest of the CDR3 is filled in from the germline J gene. V and J are TRBV5-1 and TRBJ1-1; the D gene is possibly TRBD1 (5 bases). The germline gives CDR1 SGHRS, CDR2 YFSETQ. V lost 2 bases and J lost 5, with 10 bases in between. The CDR3 consists of 13 residues. The CDR3 reads CASSFDRGTEAFF. The covered CDR3 bases are TGCGCCAGCAGCTTTGACAGAGGGACTGAA.

Worth noting for this clone: The missing CDR3 end, 3 residues past where the read stops, is filled in from the germline J gene. This chain joins TRBV6-2 or TRBV6-3 and TRBJ2-1; 7 bases are a match to TRBD2. The germline V gene has CDR1 MNHEY and CDR2 SVGEGT. The CDR3 covers 15 residues. The V and J ends lost 3 bases and 3 bases, in that order; junction bases with no gene match: 5. The CDR3 reads CASSYRLAVYNEQFF. Partial CDR3 DNA: TGTGCCAGCAGTTATCGGCTAGCGGTCTACAATGAG.

The CDR3: CASSLIEGTGELFF. The DNA read from the CDR3 is TGTGCCAGCAGCTTAATCGAGGGGACCGGGGAG. V is TRBV7-9 and J is TRBJ2-2; D tentatively fits TRBD1 or TRBD2 (5 bases each). Read sequence stops 3 residues before the CDR3 end, and the germline J gene provides the missing end. This CDR3 has 14 amino acids. Trimming pared 2 bases from V and 5 bases from J, leaving 9 bases between. Germline CDR1 is SEHNR and CDR2 is FQNEAQ (reference sequence).

With respect to this clone: The read terminates 3 residues ahead of where the CDR3 ends, so the germline J gene completes it. This chain connects TRBV11-3 to TRBJ2-1; the match to TRBD1 covers 8 bases. Germline lookup yields CDR1 SGHNT and CDR2 YENEEA. This CDR3 is 11 amino acids long. The V segment lost 6 bases and the J segment 9 bases; nucleotides outside the gene matches: 1. CDR3 DNA, as far as it was read: TGTGCCAGCAGGGGGACAGGTGAG. Its translation: CASRGTGE. The full CDR3 reads CASRGTGEQFF.

To note about this clone: The read ends 3 residues before the CDR3 terminus; that terminus is restored from the germline J gene. The chain couples TRBV6-2 or TRBV6-3 to TRBJ2-7; 15 bases agree with TRBD2. In germline, CDR1 is MNHEY, CDR2 SVGEGT. The CDR3 length is 16 residues. V gave up 7 bases and J gave up 5 bases; unmatched junction bases: 9. This chain's CDR3 is CASTDRTSGRVNEQYF. CDR3 bases read: TGTGCCAGCACCGATAGGACTAGCGGGAGGGTAAACGAG.

Comments on this clone: The read finishes 3 residues shy of the CDR3 end, and the germline J gene is used to complete it. The chain employs TRBV11-1 and TRBJ2-5; 7 bases are a match to TRBD1. The CDR3 has 13 residues. The V gene's germline CDR1 is SGHAT and CDR2 FQDESV (reference sequence). V dropped 5 bases and J dropped 3; count of bases not matched to a gene: 3. CDR3 DNA (partial): TGTGCCAGCAGCACGGGACAGAAAGAGACC. Encoded protein: CASSTGQKET. The whole CDR3 reads CASSTGQKETQYF.

As regards this clone: The sequenced fragment ends 3 residues before the CDR3 boundary, so the rest is inferred from the germline J gene. The chain carries TRBV20-1 and TRBJ2-3; D call uncertain. Per the germline V gene, CDR1 is DFQATT and CDR2 is SNEGSKA (reference sequence). V was shortened by 5 bases and J by 2 bases, with 11 bases between the two germline ends. The CDR3 length is 13 residues. CDR3 region: CSAPRHDTDTQYF. The CDR3 DNA, read in part, is TGCAGTGCTCCTCGACATGACACAGATACG.

On this clone itself: The read stops 3 residues short of the end of the CDR3; the missing end is completed from the germline J gene. The chain combines TRBV10-3 with TRBJ2-1; a weak D match, TRBD2 (5 bases). The CDR3 extends over 15 amino acids. CDR1 is ENHRY and CDR2 is SYGVKD in the germline V gene. Trimming stripped 5 bases from V and 0 bases from J, with 11 bases between. CDR3 DNA (partial): TGTGCCATCAGTAGCGGCCTACCCTCCTACAATGAG. Its protein is CAISSGLPSYNE. The entire CDR3 protein reads CAISSGLPSYNEQFF.

As concerns this clone: Read sequence stops 3 residues before the CDR3 end, and the germline J gene provides the missing end. This chain connects TRBV30 to TRBJ2-7; D is perhaps TRBD2 (6 bases). Trimming shortened V by 5 bases and J by 5 bases, and 13 bases separated the two germline ends. Germline V lookup: CDR1 GTSNPN, CDR2 SVGIG (reference sequence). There are 12 residues in the CDR3. This chain's CDR3 is CAWGPGGDEQYF. The sequenced CDR3 bases are TGTGCCTGGGGCCCCGGCGGGGACGAG.

Concerning this clone: The missing CDR3 end, 3 residues past where the read stops, is filled in from the germline J gene. V usage is TRBV11-2 and J usage is TRBJ2-7; D perhaps matches TRBD1 (6 bases). The CDR3 length is 13 residues. V was trimmed by 0 bases and J by 6 bases, leaving 9 bases between them. Germline V gives CDR1 SGHAT, CDR2 FQNNGV. This CDR3 is CASSLDQGGEQYF. Incomplete CDR3 DNA: TGTGCCAGCAGCTTAGACCAAGGGGGCGAG.

In the case of this clone: The read terminates 3 residues ahead of where the CDR3 ends, so the germline J gene completes it. This chain joins TRBV18 and TRBJ2-2, with 7 positions matching TRBD1. CDR3 size: 14 residues. The germline CDR1 and CDR2 sequences are KGHSH and LQKENI. Germline trimming cut 2 bases from V and 8 bases from J; bases unmatched to any gene: 5. CDR3 DNA, as far as it was read: TGTGCCAGCTCACCAGGACAGGCCGAAGGGGAG. Protein sequence: CASSPGQAEGE. The CDR3 in its entirety is CASSPGQAEGELFF.

About this clone itself: The read ends 3 residues before the CDR3 terminus; that terminus is restored from the germline J gene. The chain recombines TRBV7-2 with TRBJ2-2; 7 nucleotides match TRBD2. The germline CDR1 and CDR2 sequences are SGHTA and FQGNSA. CDR3 length: 15 residues. V trimming: 4 bases; J trimming: 6 bases; junction bases outside the gene matches: 8. The CDR3 region is CASSSRLAGAGELFF. CDR3 bases read: TGTGCCAGCAGCTCCCGACTAGCCGGGGCCGGGGAG.

To note about this clone: The CDR3 end lies 3 residues beyond the end of the read and is filled in from the germline J gene. J is TRBJ2-4 and V is TRBV30; the D gene is possibly TRBD2 (6 bases). Trimming stripped 3 bases from V and 0 bases from J, with 9 bases between. The CDR3 is 14 amino acids. The germline V gene encodes CDR1 GTSNPN and CDR2 SVGIG (reference sequence). The CDR3 bases that were read are TGTGCCTGGAGCCCGGGGGTAGCCAAAAACATT. Its translation is CAWSPGVAKNI. The whole CDR3 sequence is CAWSPGVAKNIQYF.

As for this clone: Coverage ceases 3 residues before the CDR3 finishes, and the germline J gene fills in the end. The chain is built from TRBV7-9 and TRBJ2-2, with 7 nucleotides matching TRBD1. Germline values: CDR1 SEHNR, CDR2 FQNEAQ (reference sequence). This CDR3 is 14 amino acids long. The junction had 7 bases not matched to a gene; V was cut back by 5 bases and J by 7 bases. The part of the CDR3 DNA that was read is TGTGCCAGCAGCCGTGACAGGGTTGTCGGGGAG. Translation gives CASSRDRVVGE. The whole CDR3 protein reads CASSRDRVVGELFF. Full variable domain (remainder filled in from reference TRBV7-9 and TRBJ2-2): DTGVSQNPRHKITKRGQNVTFRCDPISEHNRLYWYRQTLGQGPEFLTYFQNEAQLEKSRLLSDRFSAERPKGSFSTLEIQRTEQGDSAMYLCASSRDRVVGELFFGEGSRLTVL.

As concerns this clone: With the read ending 3 residues before the CDR3 end, the germline J gene is used to fill in that end. This chain connects TRBV19 to TRBJ2-6; 7 nucleotides align to TRBD2. V trimming: 6 bases; J trimming: 1 base; junction bases outside the gene matches: 6. The CDR3 sequence is 16 residues long. Looked up from germline, CDR1 is LNHDA and CDR2 is SQIVND (reference sequence). CDR3 protein: CASRGLKLSGANVLTF. The covered CDR3 bases are TGTGCCAGTAGGGGACTAAAACTGTCTGGGGCCAACGTC.

Details on this clone: The sequenced fragment ends 3 residues before the CDR3 boundary, so the rest is inferred from the germline J gene. This chain connects TRBV20-1 to TRBJ1-6; D unresolved. This CDR3 is 14 amino acids long. Trimming took off 1 base at V and 6 bases at J, with 10 bases between the two ends. The germline gives CDR1 DFQATT, CDR2 SNEGSKA (reference sequence). CDR3 DNA, as far as it was read: TGCAGTGCTAGAGTAAGAGGGTTTAATTCACCC. Protein: CSARVRGFNSP. The whole CDR3 is CSARVRGFNSPLHF.

For this clone: The CDR3 is cut off 3 residues early in the read; its end comes from the germline J gene. This rearrangement joins TRBV19 to TRBJ2-5; 8 positions agree with TRBD1. V lost 3 bases, J lost 4 bases, and 4 bases stayed unmatched. Looked up from germline, CDR1 is LNHDA and CDR2 is SQIVND (reference sequence). The CDR3 loop spans 14 amino acids. The sequenced CDR3 bases are TGTGCCAGTAGTATTCAGGGGGCGGGAGAGACC. Translation gives CASSIQGAGET. The full CDR3 is CASSIQGAGETQYF. Combining the CDR3 with reference TRBV19 and TRBJ2-5 gives the whole variable domain DGGITQSPKYLFRKEGQNVTLSCEQNLNHDAMYWYRQDPGQGLRLIYYSQIVNDFQKGDIAEGYSVSREKKESFPLTVTSAQKNPTAFYLCASSIQGAGETQYFGPGTRLLVL.

Regarding this clone: The read stops 3 residues short of the end of the CDR3; the missing end is completed from the germline J gene. The chain recombines TRBV20-1 with TRBJ2-3; TRBD2 matches at 7 bases. CDR3 length equals 14 residues. J lost 4 bases, V lost 6 bases, and 10 bases had no gene match. Germline V gene sequence: CDR1 DFQATT, CDR2 SNEGSKA (reference sequence). CDR3 in amino acids: CSATSAGGADTQYF. The part of the CDR3 DNA that was read is TGCAGTGCAACTAGCGCCGGAGGTGCAGATACG.

A word on this clone: The read is 3 residues too short to cover the CDR3 end, so that end is filled in from the germline J gene. The V call is TRBV5-4, the J call TRBJ2-7; TRBD2 aligns across 7 bases. V trimming: 4 bases; J trimming: 3 bases; junction bases outside the gene matches: 10. This CDR3 has 15 residues. Per germline, CDR1 SGHNT and CDR2 YYREEE (reference sequence). The CDR3 here is CASSVDGTIGYEQYF. The sequenced part of the CDR3 DNA is TGTGCCAGCAGCGTTGACGGGACTATCGGCTACGAG. The whole variable domain, filled in from reference TRBV5-4 and TRBJ2-7, reads ETGVTQSPTHLIKTRGQQVTLRCSSQSGHNTVSWYQQALGQGPQFIFQYYREEENGRGNFPPRFSGLQFPNYSSELNVNALELDDSALYLCASSVDGTIGYEQYFGPGTRLTVT.